This T cell receptor (beta chain) was found in a study of immune evolution from preneoplasia to lung adenocarcinoma. Generated by immunoSEQ multiplex PCR, the TCRdb table keeps only in-frame clones and is missing some. Of over 6,500 clones listed, about four fifths are singletons. Premalignant or tumor cells were enriched by macro-dissection after pathologic assessment. Study conclusions and caveats: Highest clonality occurred in KRAS-mutant, not EGFR-mutant or double wild-type, nodules.

Trimming shortened V by 5 bases and J by 5 bases, and 8 bases separated the two germline ends. The CDR3 is 11 residues long. The germline V gene has CDR1 DFQATT and CDR2 SNEGSKA (reference sequence). To note about this clone: Its specificity is not known.

Specimen: FFPE invasive lung adenocarcinoma tissue. V and J are TRBV20-1 and TRBJ2-3; D is unclear. The source of this sequence is a person over 45 with lung adenocarcinoma. The CDR3 DNA reads as TGCAGTGCTCACAGAGGAGATACGCAGTATTTT. This encodes CSAHRGDTQYF.